This TCR beta chain was identified during a study of glioma-infiltrating T cells after dendritic cell vaccination. The CDR3 is 13 amino acids. Germline CDR1 is LNHDA and CDR2 is SQIVND (reference sequence). Trimming took off 7 bases at V and 0 bases at J, with 7 bases between the two ends. The primer mix had 60 V beta and 13 J beta primers. Data came from immunoSEQ multiplex PCR; TCRdb stores just in-frame clones and leaves some out. The sample gives approximately 36,000 clones, approximately 80% of which show up once; about 7.8% is in the top ten. General study results and limits: Patients with more pretreatment TILs had longer time to progression and survival.

Regarding this clone: As yet, its antigen is unknown.

This TCR came from a human donor with glioblastoma. The sequences come from blood, collected before dendritic cell vaccination. This chain uses TRBV19 with TRBJ2-4; a weak D match, TRBD2 (5 bases). CDR3 residues: CASKEEAKNIQYF. The CDR3 DNA reads TGTGCCAGTAAGGAGGAAGCCAAAAACATTCAGTACTTC.